The 27 T cell receptor beta chains below all came from one sample that was sequenced in a study of blood T cell repertoires in COVID-19. The data were produced by immunoSEQ multiplex PCR, yet TCRdb's version contains in-frame clones alone and is incomplete. The sample lists under 500,000 clones, about 89% seen once, with 4% to 5.5% in the top ten. Material: peripheral blood. The source of these receptors is a young woman with acute or convalescent COVID-19.

The chain joins TRBV11-1 to TRBJ2-4; D is perhaps TRBD2 (6 bases). Germline CDR1 SGHAT, CDR2 FQDESV (reference sequence). With 5 bases removed from V and 2 bases from J, the gap between germline ends came to 16 bases. The length of the CDR3 is 16 residues. This CDR3 is CASSPAGRATKNIQYF. The CDR3 DNA sequence: TGTGCCAGCAGCCCGGCGGGGCGGGCGACCAAAAACATTCAGTACTTC.

This clone was found a few times. This chain connects TRBV3-1 (or the pseudogene TRBV3-2) to TRBJ2-2; D is unresolved. CDR1 is LGHDT and CDR2 is YNNKEL in the germline V gene (reference sequence). CDR3 length equals 15 residues. V dropped 1 base and J dropped 0 bases, with 6 bases sitting between them. The CDR3 DNA reads TGTGCCAGCAGCCAAGGACACTCGAACACCGGGGAGCTGTTTTTT. It encodes CASSQGHSNTGELFF.

This chain connects TRBV27 to TRBJ2-7; D is perhaps TRBD2 (5 bases). Trimming took 6 bases from V and 2 from J, leaving 11 bases between them. Germline lookup yields CDR1 MNHEY and CDR2 SMNVEV (reference sequence). The CDR3 totals 13 residues. CDR3 protein: CASSNREAYEQYF. CDR3 sequence (DNA): TGTGCCAGCAGCAACCGGGAAGCCTACGAGCAGTACTTC.

The CDR3, as DNA: TGTGCCAGCAGTCCGGGAATTCCTAACTATGGCTACACCTTC. Amino acid sequence: CASSPGIPNYGYTF. The V gene is TRBV2, the J gene TRBJ1-2; no clear D. CDR1 is SNHLY and CDR2 is FYNNEI in the germline V gene. V lost 5 bases to trimming and J lost 0 bases, with 10 bases between them. The CDR3 loop spans 14 amino acids.

The chain links TRBV13 to TRBJ2-5, with TRBD1 matching 7 bases. The ends lost 4 bases at V and 4 bases at J; junction bases unmatched: 9. Germline V lookup: CDR1 PRHDT, CDR2 FYEKMQ (reference sequence). The CDR3 sequence is 15 residues long. The CDR3 DNA reads TGTGCCAGCAGCTCCGCGACAGGGCTACCAGAGACCCAGTACTTC. Its translation: CASSSATGLPETQYF.

The chain uses TRBV19 and TRBJ2-7, with 7 positions matching TRBD1. V shed 1 base and J 4 bases; nucleotides not matched to a gene: 7. This CDR3 spans 15 amino acids. Germline loops: CDR1 LNHDA, CDR2 SQIVND (reference sequence). CDR3 nucleotides: TGTGCCAGTAGTATAGGAGGGACAGCGAGTTACGAGCAGTACTTC. Translated, it gives CASSIGGTASYEQYF.

In this sample, this clone turned up a few times. This chain uses TRBV5-1 with TRBJ1-3; D not resolved. The CDR3 sequence is 18 residues long. The V end was cut by 1 base, the J end by 1 base, with 18 bases between. Germline CDR1 reads SGHRS; CDR2 reads YFSETQ. Written as DNA, the CDR3 is TGCGCCAGCAGCTTGTTGCCGGTCGGGTTGGAATCTGGAAACACCATATATTTT. Amino acid sequence: CASSLLPVGLESGNTIYF.

This clone was counted once. This rearrangement joins TRBV28 to TRBJ2-5; possibly TRBD2 for D (5 bases). The V and J ends lost 4 bases and 1 base respectively, with 13 bases between them. This CDR3 region has 15 residues. CDR1 is MDHEN and CDR2 is SYDVKM in the germline V gene. The CDR3 sequence is CASSSRRQSQETQYF. The CDR3 nucleotides read TGTGCCAGCAGTTCCCGGAGGCAGTCCCAAGAGACCCAGTACTTC.

This chain uses TRBV4-2 with TRBJ2-5; 7 bases line up with TRBD2. The junction had 2 bases not matched to a gene; V was cut back by 1 base and J by 0 bases. This CDR3 region has 15 residues. The germline gives CDR1 LGHNA, CDR2 YNFKEQ. CDR3 bases: TGTGCCAGCAGCCAAGGCGGGACTAACCAAGAGACCCAGTACTTC. The encoded protein is CASSQGGTNQETQYF.

The chain carries TRBV5-1 and TRBJ2-2, with TRBD1 identical over 7 bases. Per the germline V gene, CDR1 is SGHRS and CDR2 is YFSETQ. The V and J ends lost 4 bases and 3 bases, in that order; junction bases with no gene match: 3. The CDR3 length is 14 residues. The DNA for the CDR3 is TGCGCCAGCAGCACCGGGACAGACACCGGGGAGCTGTTTTTT. This sequence encodes CASSTGTDTGELFF.

The gene calls are TRBV10-3 and TRBJ2-6; 7 bases are a match to TRBD1. V trimming: 4 bases; J trimming: 2 bases; junction bases outside the gene matches: 8. Germline CDR1 ENHRY, CDR2 SYGVKD. This CDR3 is built from 17 residues. The CDR3: CAISGDSPATGANVLTF. The CDR3 bases are TGTGCCATCAGTGGGGACAGTCCAGCTACTGGGGCCAACGTCCTGACTTTC.

This chain connects TRBV28 to TRBJ2-3, with 12 bases matching TRBD2. The CDR3 has 16 amino acids. The V gene end was trimmed by 7 bases and the J gene end by 0 bases; junction bases not matched to a gene: 5. Per the germline V gene, CDR1 is MDHEN and CDR2 is SYDVKM. The CDR3 DNA follows: TGTGCCAGCAAGACTAGCGGGGGCACTAGCACAGATACGCAGTATTTT. This gives the protein CASKTSGGTSTDTQYF.

The sample holds one count of this clone. CDR3 residues: CASSKTGTAGYTF. In nucleotides, the CDR3 is TGTGCCAGCAGTAAAACCGGGACAGCTGGCTACACCTTC. The J gene is TRBJ1-2, the V gene TRBV2; 7 nucleotides agree with TRBD1. V lost 5 bases, J lost 7 bases, and 7 bases stayed unmatched. CDR1 and CDR2 (germline): SNHLY, FYNNEI. CDR3 length: 13 amino acids.

The J gene is TRBJ1-1, the V gene TRBV6-5; D not resolved. CDR1 MNHEY and CDR2 SVGAGI come from the germline V gene. V was shortened by 6 bases and J by 0 bases, with 14 bases between the two germline ends. The CDR3 consists of 15 residues. The CDR3 protein is CASRGDGVMNTEAFF. CDR3 DNA sequence: TGTGCCAGCAGAGGAGACGGAGTAATGAACACTGAAGCTTTCTTT.

In this sample, this clone turned up once. The genes are TRBV5-6 and TRBJ1-5; 9 bases line up with TRBD1. J gave up 5 bases and V 0 bases, and 0 bases lay outside the gene matches. Per the germline V gene, CDR1 is SGHDT and CDR2 is YYEEEE. The CDR3 loop spans 14 amino acids. CDR3 nucleotides: TGTGCCAGCAGCTTGGGGACAGGGGATCAGCCCCAGCATTTT. It is translated as CASSLGTGDQPQHF.

J is TRBJ2-2 and V is TRBV30; D possibly corresponds to TRBD1 (5 bases). V was pared by 6 bases and J by 3 bases, with 14 bases between. CDR1 and CDR2 (germline): GTSNPN, SVGIG (reference sequence). The CDR3 contains 14 residues. CDR3 sequence reads: CACSNDRYTGELFF. CDR3 sequence (DNA): TGTGCCTGCAGTAATGACAGATACACCGGGGAGCTGTTTTTT.

In this sample, this clone turned up a few times. V and J are TRBV9 and TRBJ2-5, with a weak D call TRBD2 (7 bases). The V gene's germline CDR1 is SGDLS and CDR2 YYNGEE. V shed 4 bases and J shed 1 base, with 11 bases lying between them. The CDR3 runs to 14 residues. The CDR3 DNA is TGTGCCAGCAGCACCGGGGGGCGCCAAGAGACCCAGTACTTC. It specifies CASSTGGRQETQYF.

For this clone: The sample has other DNA sequences that encode this CDR3 too. This chain connects TRBV30 to TRBJ2-5; D remains ambiguous. Trimming stripped 0 bases from V and 5 bases from J, with 4 bases between. The CDR3 totals 11 residues. Looked up from germline, CDR1 is GTSNPN and CDR2 is SVGIG (reference sequence). The CDR3 spells CAWSVRETQYF. CDR3 DNA: TGTGCCTGGAGTGTACGGGAGACCCAGTACTTC.

The chain carries TRBV7-9 and TRBJ2-1; 10 bases match TRBD1. Per germline, CDR1 SEHNR and CDR2 FQNEAQ (reference sequence). V was clipped by 4 bases and J by 7 bases; unmatched bases: 7. CDR3 length equals 15 residues. The CDR3 DNA sequence: TGTGCCAGCAGCTCGACAGGGGGCGTGAGGAATGAGCAGTTCTTC. Its protein is CASSSTGGVRNEQFF.

The chain is built from TRBV24-1 and TRBJ2-5; D is undetermined. Germline V CDR1 and CDR2: KGHDR, SFDVKD. The ends were cut back, 3 bases at V and 1 base at J, with 5 bases in the middle. The length of the CDR3 is 13 residues. CDR3 coding DNA: TGTGCCACCAGTGATCCGTTCCAAGAGACCCAGTACTTC. Protein product: CATSDPFQETQYF.

The chain is built from TRBV11-3 and TRBJ2-3; D remains ambiguous. CDR1 and CDR2 from the germline V gene are SGHNT and YENEEA. The CDR3 covers 16 residues. V gave up 1 base and J gave up 0 bases, with 11 bases separating them. The chain's CDR3 is CASSLGLRSSTDTQYF. The CDR3 region has the DNA TGTGCCAGCAGCTTAGGCCTACGATCTAGCACAGATACGCAGTATTTT.

The V call is TRBV6-5, the J call TRBJ1-6; TRBD1 matches 7 bases. The germline V gene encodes CDR1 MNHEY and CDR2 SVGAGI. The CDR3 length is 14 residues. With 2 bases clipped from V and 7 bases from J, the junction kept 2 bases outside the gene matches. CDR3 residues: CASSYETGNSPLHF. DNA of the CDR3: TGTGCCAGCAGTTACGAGACAGGGAATTCACCCCTCCACTTT.

The chain uses TRBV5-5 and TRBJ2-1, with a possible D match to TRBD2 (5 bases). This CDR3 region has 13 residues. The V gene's germline CDR1 is SGHKS and CDR2 YYEKEE (reference sequence). V lost 0 bases and J lost 6, with 7 bases in between. CDR3 sequence reads: CASSLGGSNEQFF. CDR3 DNA: TGTGCCAGCAGCTTGGGTGGGAGCAATGAGCAGTTCTTC. Variable domain in full (rest from reference TRBV5-5 and TRBJ2-1): DAGVTQSPTHLIKTRGQQVTLRCSPISGHKSVSWYQQVLGQGPQFIFQYYEKEERGRGNFPDRFSARQFPNYSSELNVNALLLGDSALYLCASSLGGSNEQFFGPGTRLTVL.

V gene TRBV6-5 combines with J gene TRBJ2-5; 9 positions match TRBD2. The V gene end was trimmed by 2 bases and the J gene end by 3 bases; junction bases not matched to a gene: 7. Germline V lookup: CDR1 MNHEY, CDR2 SVGAGI. This CDR3 has 16 residues. The DNA for the CDR3 is TGTGCCAGCAGTTACGGCGTGGCGGGGGGGAAAGAGACCCAGTACTTC. It codes for CASSYGVAGGKETQYF.

The rearrangement uses TRBV21-1 and TRBJ1-5; TRBD1 is taken as the D call from the table, unchecked against the DNA. TRBV21-1 is flagged as a pseudogene. The CDR3 runs 11 residues. CDR3 amino acids: CALRQGSLWHF. Written as DNA, the CDR3 is TGTGCCTTAAGACAGGGGTCCCTCTGGCATTTT.

This clone was seen once. The rearrangement uses TRBV9 and TRBJ1-2; 7 bases agree with TRBD1. Germline loops: CDR1 SGDLS, CDR2 YYNGEE. The length of the CDR3 is 13 residues. J was trimmed by 4 bases and V by 3 bases; bases with no gene match: 3. The CDR3 sequence: CASSAGTAYGYTF. For the CDR3, the DNA is TGTGCCAGCAGCGCGGGGACAGCCTATGGCTACACCTTC.

This clone was observed once. This chain joins TRBV6-4 and TRBJ1-3, with D perhaps matching TRBD1 (5 bases). This CDR3 is built from 18 residues. Trimming left V 6 bases short and J 2 bases short, with 23 bases between. Per the germline V gene, CDR1 is MRHNA and CDR2 is SNTAGT. Here the CDR3 reads CASRDVVKGTGTGNTIYF. The CDR3 DNA reads TGTGCCAGCAGGGACGTGGTGAAGGGAACAGGTACTGGAAACACCATATATTTT.